This T cell receptor (beta chain) comes out of a study of blood T cell repertoires in COVID-19. On the study more broadly: The analysed material was cDNA or gDNA that came from T cells, B-cell-depleted T cells, or PBMCs.

Produced via immunoSEQ multiplex PCR; TCRdb's table is partial and in-frame only. The data contain some 96,000 clones, around 78% of them singletons. The V gene's germline CDR1 is SGHAT and CDR2 FQNNGV. The CDR3 loop spans 14 amino acids. The V gene lost 1 base and the J gene lost 4 bases, with 8 bases spanning the gap. The TCR originated in a human donor in a cohort sampled during active COVID-19. The V and J genes are TRBV11-2 and TRBJ1-5; no firm D call. The sequencing input was peripheral blood. The CDR3 coding sequence is TGTGCCAGCAGCTTAGGGGCAGGAAATCAGCCCCAGCATTTT. It yields the protein CASSLGAGNQPQHF.